The sequence of this T cell receptor beta chain was determined in a study of PD-1 blockade in classical Hodgkin lymphoma. Turning to the study itself: Every 2 weeks, patients got 3 mg/kg intravenous nivolumab.

With respect to this clone: What it recognizes is unknown.

Germline-derived CDR1 and CDR2 are SQVTM and ANQGSEA. The CDR3 runs to 13 residues. Trimming left V 6 bases short and J 2 bases short, with 12 bases between. The protocol was immunoSEQ multiplex PCR, while the TCRdb copy is restricted to in-frame clones and leaves out a portion. This table holds under 40,000 clones, about four fifths found once. Study-level points and caveats: Patients with an early start, nivolumab under 1 year after ASCT, were excluded. Newly diagnosed patients had diversity similar to the baseline diversity of complete responders. Only CD4+ TCR diversity, not CD8+, had risen significantly by C4D1.

Time point here: cycle 4 day 1 (C4D1), after less than 7 weeks of nivolumab. Patients all relapsed after autologous stem cell transplantation, and there was variation in brentuximab vedotin exposure. The receptor was isolated from a human donor with classical Hodgkin lymphoma. This chain joins TRBV29-1 and TRBJ2-3; D is perhaps TRBD1 (5 bases). The sample in question was peripheral blood mononuclear cells (PBMCs), obtained before the fourth cycle of nivolumab. The CDR3 DNA follows: TGCAGCGTGGGCAGGGCCTTCACAGATACGCAGTATTTT. Protein: CSVGRAFTDTQYF.